The clone carrying this T cell receptor beta chain was seen more than once but under ten times. Its specificity is unknown. The V gene lost 4 bases and the J gene lost 6 bases, with 12 bases spanning the gap. The CDR3 has 13 residues. Germline assignment: CDR1 SEHNR and CDR2 FQNEAQ (reference sequence). Time point given: week 23, last vaccination. Every vaccine dose comprised 300 ug of mutant IDH1 20-mer peptide plus topical imiquimod. New WHO grade 3 or 4 astrocytomas that were IDH1-mutant and ATRX-lost had been found in donors. Sequencing used immunoSEQ multiplex PCR; TCRdb keeps in-frame clones, though not all of them. The table includes about 64,000 clones, roughly 81% detected once. The data derive from a study of a mutant IDH1 vaccine in newly diagnosed glioma. In the study overall: With temozolomide cycles, or 4-6 weeks after radiotherapy alone, vaccination was started.

V is TRBV7-9 and J is TRBJ1-1; D is possibly TRBD1 (6 bases). The sequences come from PBMCs, collected from a glioma patient whose treatment included an IDH1 peptide vaccine. The receptor's source is a man aged 25 to 40 with glioma. The CDR3 sequence is CASSSRGEPEAFF. The CDR3 nucleotides read TGTGCCAGCAGCTCGAGGGGGGAACCTGAAGCTTTCTTT.